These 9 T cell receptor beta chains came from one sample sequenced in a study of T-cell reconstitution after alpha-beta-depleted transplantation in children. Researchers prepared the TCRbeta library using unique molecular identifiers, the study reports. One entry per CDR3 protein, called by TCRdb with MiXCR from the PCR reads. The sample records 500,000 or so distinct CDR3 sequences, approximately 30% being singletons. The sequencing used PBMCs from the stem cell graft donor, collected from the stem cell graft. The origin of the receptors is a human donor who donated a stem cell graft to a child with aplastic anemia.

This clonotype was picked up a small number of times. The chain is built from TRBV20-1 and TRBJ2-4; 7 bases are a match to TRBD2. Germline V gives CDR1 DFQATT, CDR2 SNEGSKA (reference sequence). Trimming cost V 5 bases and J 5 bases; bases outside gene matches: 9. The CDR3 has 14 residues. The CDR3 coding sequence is TGCAGTGCTCGCATCCCGGGACTACAAAACATTCAGTACTTC. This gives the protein CSARIPGLQNIQYF.

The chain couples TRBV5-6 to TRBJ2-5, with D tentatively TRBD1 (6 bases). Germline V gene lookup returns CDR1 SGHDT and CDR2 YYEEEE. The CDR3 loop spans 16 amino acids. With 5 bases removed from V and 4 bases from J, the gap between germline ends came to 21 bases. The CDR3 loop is CASRILRGHIRETQYF. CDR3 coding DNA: TGTGCCAGCAGAATATTACGGGGACATATTCGAGAGACCCAGTACTTC.

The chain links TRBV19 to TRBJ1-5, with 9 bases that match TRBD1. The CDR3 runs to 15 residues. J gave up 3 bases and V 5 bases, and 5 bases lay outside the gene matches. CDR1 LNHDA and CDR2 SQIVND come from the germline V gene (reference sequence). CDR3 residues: CASSFGTGNNQPQHF. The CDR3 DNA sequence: TGTGCCAGTAGTTTCGGGACAGGGAACAATCAGCCCCAGCATTTT.

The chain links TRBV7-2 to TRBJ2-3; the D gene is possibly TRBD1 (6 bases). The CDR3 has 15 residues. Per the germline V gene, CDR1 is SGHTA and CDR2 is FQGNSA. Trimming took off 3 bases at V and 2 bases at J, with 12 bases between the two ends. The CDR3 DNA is TGTGCCAGCAGCTTCCAGGACAGAGACACAGATACGCAGTATTTT. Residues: CASSFQDRDTDTQYF. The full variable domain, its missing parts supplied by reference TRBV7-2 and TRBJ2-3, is GAGVSQSPSNKVTEKGKDVELRCDPISGHTALYWYRQSLGQGLEFLIYFQGNSAPDKSGLPSDRFSAERTGGSVSTLTIQRTQQEDSAVYLCASSFQDRDTDTQYFGPGTRLTVL.

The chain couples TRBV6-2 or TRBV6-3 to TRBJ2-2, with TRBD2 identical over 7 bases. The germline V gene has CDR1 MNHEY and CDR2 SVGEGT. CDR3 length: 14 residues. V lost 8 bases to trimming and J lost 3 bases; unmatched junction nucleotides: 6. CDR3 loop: CASDSGAYTGELFF. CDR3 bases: TGTGCCAGCGACAGCGGGGCTTACACCGGGGAGCTGTTTTTT.

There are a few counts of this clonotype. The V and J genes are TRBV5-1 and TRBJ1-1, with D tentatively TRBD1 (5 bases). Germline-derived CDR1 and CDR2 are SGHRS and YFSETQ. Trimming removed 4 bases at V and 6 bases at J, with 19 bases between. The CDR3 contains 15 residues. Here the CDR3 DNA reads TGCGCCAGCAGCGCTGGTGGGATCCCAGGGCCTGAAGCTTTCTTT. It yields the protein CASSAGGIPGPEAFF.

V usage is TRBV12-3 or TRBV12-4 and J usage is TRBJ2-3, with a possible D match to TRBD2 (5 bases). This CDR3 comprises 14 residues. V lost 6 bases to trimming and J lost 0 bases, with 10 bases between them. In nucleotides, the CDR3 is TGTGCCAGCAGACTTAGCGCTAGCACAGATACGCAGTATTTT. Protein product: CASRLSASTDTQYF.

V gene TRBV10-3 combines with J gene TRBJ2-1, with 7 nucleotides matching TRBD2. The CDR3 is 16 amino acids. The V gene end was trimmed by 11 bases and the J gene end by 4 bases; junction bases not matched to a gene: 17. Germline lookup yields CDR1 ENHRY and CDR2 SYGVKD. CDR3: CAAGRGSGSVYNEQFF. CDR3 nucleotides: TGTGCCGCGGGGAGGGGAAGCGGATCCGTATACAATGAGCAGTTCTTC.

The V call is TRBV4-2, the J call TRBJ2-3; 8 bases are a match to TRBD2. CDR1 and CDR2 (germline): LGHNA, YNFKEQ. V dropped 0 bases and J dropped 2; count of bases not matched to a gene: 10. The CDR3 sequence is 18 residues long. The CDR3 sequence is CASSQEGGLAGYTDTQYF. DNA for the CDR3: TGTGCCAGCAGCCAAGAGGGGGGTCTAGCGGGCTACACAGATACGCAGTATTTT.